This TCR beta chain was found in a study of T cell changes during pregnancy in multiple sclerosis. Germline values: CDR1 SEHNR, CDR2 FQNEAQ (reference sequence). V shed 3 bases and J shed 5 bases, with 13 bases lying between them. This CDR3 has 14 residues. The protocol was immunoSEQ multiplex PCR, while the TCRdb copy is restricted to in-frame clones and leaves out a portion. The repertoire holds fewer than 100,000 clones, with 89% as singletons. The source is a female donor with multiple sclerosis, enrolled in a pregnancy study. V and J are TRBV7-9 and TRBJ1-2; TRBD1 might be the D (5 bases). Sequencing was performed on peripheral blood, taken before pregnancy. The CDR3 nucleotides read TGTGCCAGCAGCTTCGTCGGCGGGGGGTATGGCTACACCTTC. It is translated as CASSFVGGGYGYTF.